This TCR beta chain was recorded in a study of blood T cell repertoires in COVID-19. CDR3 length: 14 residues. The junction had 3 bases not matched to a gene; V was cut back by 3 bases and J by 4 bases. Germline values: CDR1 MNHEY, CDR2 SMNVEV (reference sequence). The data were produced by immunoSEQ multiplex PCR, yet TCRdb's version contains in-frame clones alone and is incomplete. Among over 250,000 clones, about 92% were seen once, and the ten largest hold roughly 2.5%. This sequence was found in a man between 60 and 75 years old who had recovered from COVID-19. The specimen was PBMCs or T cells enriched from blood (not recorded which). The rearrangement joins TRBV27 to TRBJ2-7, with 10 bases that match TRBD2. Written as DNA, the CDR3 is TGTGCCAGCAGTTTCGGGACTAGCGTTTACGAGCAGTACTTC. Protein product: CASSFGTSVYEQYF.